The subject of this entry is one TCR beta chain. Antigen: not known. This specimen comes from a study of cytomegalovirus exposure and HLA in healthy donors. Study results and caveats: There were a few CMV-associated chains whose specificity for CMV antigens was confirmed in vitro. With high specificity and sensitivity, the classifier reportedly diagnosed cytomegalovirus status.

Both 60 Vbeta primers and 13 Jbeta primers went into the PCR. TCRdb's copy holds only in-frame clones and misses some; the assay was immunoSEQ multiplex PCR. Counted here are under 70,000 clones, around 77% occurring once; the ten biggest clones make up approximately 5.4%. The trim removed 11 bases at V and 2 bases at J, leaving 6 bases unmatched. The germline CDR1 and CDR2 sequences are SEHNR and FQNEAQ (reference sequence). The CDR3 runs to 15 residues. The sequencing input was PBMCs. This sequence originates from a male donor in good health and CMV-seropositive. This sequence joins TRBV7-9 and TRBJ2-6; 10 nucleotides match TRBD1. CDR3 sequence: CAGDRGVTGANVLTF. The CDR3 DNA reads as TGTGCCGGGGACAGGGGAGTAACTGGGGCCAACGTCCTGACTTTC. Filled out from reference TRBV7-9 and TRBJ2-6, the complete variable domain reads DTGVSQNPRHKITKRGQNVTFRCDPISEHNRLYWYRQTLGQGPEFLTYFQNEAQLEKSRLLSDRFSAERPKGSFSTLEIQRTEQGDSAMYLCAGDRGVTGANVLTFGAGSRLTVL.